Listed below are T cell receptor beta chains from one sample, sequenced in a study of blood T cell repertoires in COVID-19. The data were produced by immunoSEQ multiplex PCR, yet TCRdb's version contains in-frame clones alone and is incomplete. Of 250,000 to 350,000 clones listed, about nine tenths are singletons. Sequencing input: PBMCs or T cells enriched from blood (not recorded which). Every receptor here comes from a woman aged 45-65 years who had been exposed to COVID-19. CDR3s include the opening cysteine and the closing phenylalanine or tryptophan. The D gene is left open where the match is weak.

J gene,D gene,V gene,CDR3 protein
TRBJ1-2,NA,TRBV28,CASSLTDSNYPRGYTF
TRBJ1-5,NA,TRBV4-2,CASSHTGTHYSNQPQHF
TRBJ2-1,TRBD2,TRBV30,CAWCRIAGAYNEQFF
TRBJ2-5,NA,TRBV5-1,CASSLTHWETQYF
TRBJ2-5,NA,TRBV4-1,CASSPFAGTQYF
TRBJ2-7,TRBD2,TRBV4-2,CASSQGLAGGSYEQYF
TRBJ1-6,NA,TRBV15,CATSPWAGMTLHF
TRBJ2-5,NA,TRBV21-1,CASSNAGTQETQYF
TRBJ2-5,NA,TRBV5-1,CASSLAGQRQETQYF
TRBJ1-5,TRBD1,TRBV19,CASSFTGGGGNQPQHF
TRBJ1-2,NA,TRBV4-1,CASSQDLWQMVNYGYTF
TRBJ1-4,TRBD1,TRBV5-6,CASSGQGAREKLFF
TRBJ2-4,NA,TRBV15,CATSRDLTSEDIQYF
TRBJ1-2,NA,TRBV19,CASSVTGSNYGYTF
TRBJ2-2,NA,TRBV7-2,CASSRQGLLNTGELFF
TRBJ2-2,NA,TRBV5-6,CASSLGAQGWDTGELFF
TRBJ2-1,TRBD2,TRBV19,CASSIGERGLYNEQFF
TRBJ1-1,NA,TRBV5-1,CASSLENRPTEAFF
TRBJ2-2,NA,TRBV27,CASSLIAAQSNTGELFF
TRBJ1-2,NA,TRBV6-4,CASSDSIPQGLAGYTF
TRBJ2-7,NA,TRBV5-6,CASSSGTPSSYEQYF
TRBJ1-4,TRBD1,TRBV30,CAWSVRGSGTDFLATNEKLFF
TRBJ2-2,TRBD2,TRBV4-1,CASSAPGLAGSGELFF
TRBJ2-5,TRBD2,TRBV5-1,CASSTSPGGEGKTQYF
TRBJ2-1,TRBD1,TRBV9,CASSVGGGHVLNEQFF
TRBJ1-4,NA,TRBV24-1,CATSDSTVNEKLFF
TRBJ2-5,NA,TRBV5-1,CASSPLPGSQETQYF
TRBJ1-2,TRBD1,TRBV30,CAWGTGSNYGYTF
TRBJ1-2,TRBD1,TRBV28,CASSLGDRGQGYTF
TRBJ2-3,NA,TRBV7-2,CASRPNRDPLFTNTQYF
TRBJ2-7,TRBD1,TRBV19,CASSPTGQVYEQYF
TRBJ2-7,NA,TRBV10-3,CAISGAEQSEQYF
TRBJ2-1,TRBD2,TRBV30,CAWRRGGGAKNEQFF
TRBJ2-5,TRBD2,TRBV7-9,CASSLTLGWGTSGQETQYF
TRBJ2-2,NA,TRBV11-2,CASTLGVTGELFF
TRBJ2-1,NA,TRBV14,CASSQDLGVGQFF
TRBJ1-6,TRBD1,TRBV5-6,CASSKPGGGNSPLHF
TRBJ2-7,TRBD1,TRBV7-8,CASSYRGYEQYF
TRBJ1-1,NA,TRBV5-1,CATSEGDGASAFF
TRBJ1-1,NA,TRBV11-3,CASSQGGARNTEAFF